What follows is one TCR beta chain and its context. This clone has only a few counts. The clone's antigen remains unknown. Base qualities were left out, and no much larger clone turns up one base away. In total, approximately 610 healthy bone marrow donors made up the cohort. Cohort members were all nominally healthy when sampled, although unrecorded immune exposures were likely present. The donor tested CMV seropositive and was one of the 289 seropositive cohort members. Each donor provided a peripheral blood sample, and peripheral blood mononuclear cells were used for TCR beta sequencing. Genomic DNA was extracted from the blood cell samples with the Qiagen DNeasy Blood Extraction Kit. The library relied on the immunoSEQ multiplex PCR assay. For the multiplex PCR, a mixture combining 60 forward primers for TCR Vbeta segments and 13 reverse primers for TCR Jbeta segments was used. The CDR3 region of rearranged TCR beta genes was amplified from genomic DNA with a multiplex PCR assay. On the Illumina HiSeq System, the amplified TCR beta libraries were sequenced as 87-base-pair reads. The paper's processing steps were these. A later analysis tallied 75 million to 95 million unique TCR beta chains across the approximately 670 repertoires, and around 10 million of those chains were shared by two or more donors. Raw reads were error-corrected and collapsed into unique sequences with a nearest-neighbor algorithm that merged closely related sequences to remove PCR and sequencing errors. CDR3 sequences were aligned to IMGT reference sequences to assign V, D and J gene segments. For a sequence to be retained, a match of at least six nucleotides was required to both a V gene segment and a J gene segment. Rearrangements were called productive when the CDR3 lacked stop codons and stayed in frame with V and J; all others were non-productive. Following IMGT convention, CDR3 was defined as the stretch from the second conserved V-encoded cysteine up to the conserved J-encoded phenylalanine. The earlier analysis of fewer than 700 of the donors excluded sequences that lacked an unambiguous match to a single V gene segment. An earlier analysis of a few hundred of the donors classified V segments as functional when productive rearrangements were above 56.7% and as segregating when the standard deviation between donors was above 5%. To diagnose cytomegalovirus status from the catalog of TCR beta chain sequences, a statistical classification framework was built. In a later analysis, V and J genes were assigned by comparing TCR nucleotide sequences against IMGT/GENE-DB human TR gene sequences. A later analysis assigned CDR3 sequences and most-parsimonious VDJ recombination scenarios with the TCRdist pipeline. In a later analysis, every TCR beta chain was defined by the combination of its CDR3 amino acid sequence and its V-gene family, and reads without a unique V-gene family were dropped. To address suspected cross-contamination and a sequencing artifact, a later analysis removed approximately 590 highly shared, low-generation-probability nucleotide sequences. In a later analysis, a clonal expansion index was calculated for each public chain from normalized within-repertoire ranks of inferred template counts. In a later analysis, generation probabilities were computed with a VDJ recombination model fitted to out-of-frame rearrangements, and the resulting probabilities were checked against IGoR. Hypergeometric tests were used in a later analysis to score TCR-TCR, TCR-HLA and TCR-CMV co-occurrence, with a repertoire-size bias correction applied to the TCR pairs. To estimate false discovery rates, a later analysis permuted the HLA or CMV assignments 20 times. A later analysis grouped co-occurring TCRs with DBSCAN, adding TCRdist sequence similarity when clustering within HLA-allele-positive subsets. Co-occurrence clustering excluded repertoires with fewer than 30,000 or more than 120,000 public chains, plus five with anomalous nucleotide sharing. Entries here come from immuneACCESS through TCRdb and include only in-frame sequences with V and J called. Some clones fail to appear in such tables; in the studies checked, an unresolved V gene covers under half of the shortfall, and the cause of the remainder is unknown. Clonal size and the V and J genes are those of that table, whereas D and trimming came from the DNA. Counted in this sample were 150,000 to 200,000 clones; around 78% of them appeared once. Jointly, the top ten make up approximately 13% of the sample.

This entry belongs to a study of cytomegalovirus exposure and HLA in healthy donors (dated by TCRdb to 2015 to 2018). Regarding the research as a whole: An earlier analysis of several hundred of the donors reported under 300 Gb of sequence data and 117 million unique TCR beta sequences obtained from 150 million to 200 million T cells. Rather than using new phenotypic data, the later analysis identified candidate immune exposures from TCR beta sequences and from how often those sequences occurred across donors. In an earlier analysis of several hundred of the donors, high-throughput TCR beta sequencing was used to judge whether each TCR beta V gene segment behaved as functional or pseudogenic. A later genetic analysis used genome-wide SNP genotypes for about 60% of the roughly 700 donors, treating that subset as a discovery cohort. The study aimed to test whether cataloging public T cell receptors could reveal signatures of past pathogen exposure. All discovery cohort repertoires had been generated on a single sequencing platform. The genetic ancestry cluster associated with self-reported Caucasian donors included approximately 85% of the 398 genotyped donors. Donor age, sex, ethnicity and CMV serostatus were compiled alongside the repertoire data. HLA typing covered class I and class II loci at four-digit resolution. To predict cytomegalovirus infection status, the study brought together high-throughput TCR immunosequencing, statistical association of individual TCRs with disease status, and machine learning. Typing coverage differed by locus: A, B, C, DRB1 and DQB1 were typed in about 629-630 donors, DQA1 in 500 to 550, DPA1 in 606, and DPB1 in 400 to 480. Roughly 5 DR-DQ haplotypes were handled as single units for association and clustering, since linkage in the cohort was strong. In a later analysis, previously published TCR beta repertoires from some 640 donors were re-analyzed and high-resolution HLA genotyping was added so that TCR occurrence patterns could be studied. Roughly 300 gigabases of sequencing data and roughly 80 million unique TCR sequences made up an early release that covered approximately 650 HLA-typed donors. A separate validation cohort of 100 to 150 different subjects was used in addition to the 666-subject first cohort. Using immunosequencing, the study profiled T cell repertoires from about 610 subjects and related those repertoires to cytomegalovirus serostatus. On average, roughly 200,000 unique TCR beta nucleotide sequences were sequenced per donor among some 430 genotyped donors of the cohort, with about 17% of those sequences being non-productive.

Paper-wide results and their limitations: The cohort was sequenced for TCR beta chains only, and without alpha or paired-chain data the features that could be detected were limited. Compared with the approximately 600-donor mean, donors in an Asian-associated ancestry cluster had fewer N-insertions in productive TCRs, according to a later genetic analysis. An association between a missense DCLRE1C variant and V-gene and J-gene trimming of TCR beta chains was found in a later genetic analysis and replicated in an independent cohort. Linkage disequilibrium might explain the correlated functional status among segregating V segments, but an unknown experimental factor could not be ruled out. When HLA alleles, especially DR and DQ, strongly co-occurred, TCR associations were difficult to assign to individual alleles. The only immune exposure information available for the cohort was CMV serostatus. The sequencing pipeline was judged likely to have produced a cluster of highly shared sequence variants as a technical artifact. A few of the identified cytomegalovirus-associated TCR beta chains were confirmed in vitro to be specific for cytomegalovirus antigens. In a later analysis, some 18,000 TCR beta sequences were associated with specific HLA alleles at a false discovery rate of 0.05. A later analysis reported that several top co-occurrence clusters appeared linked to parvovirus B19, influenza, CMV and Epstein-Barr virus. The study gave a list of 150 to 200 TCR beta chains associated with cytomegalovirus. In a later analysis, most CMV-associated TCR beta chains were found to appear HLA-restricted, with HLA associations seemingly driven largely by CMV exposure. According to the authors, the approach could potentially be generalized to other disease states and immunological phenotypes. Broadly in line with IMGT annotations, most TCR beta V segments showed up in productive rearrangements about 90% or about 30% of the time in an earlier analysis of around 600 of the donors. Some IMGT-functional V segments, including TRBV6-2 and TRBV6-3, could not be distinguished by the 87-base-pair reads and were therefore excluded. The classifier was reported to diagnose cytomegalovirus status with high specificity and sensitivity in both the original and validation cohorts. Compared with equally common non-associated chains, HLA-associated TCR beta chains in a later analysis were more clonally expanded and had lower generation probabilities. The presence/absence analyses assumed that sequencing depth was roughly uniform across donors, and that assumption may not be true. A further reported finding was that TCR beta sequences accurately predicted the HLA-A and HLA-B alleles for most subjects in the first cohort. In a later analysis, the rate of TCR association differed among HLA loci, with DRB1 alleles having the most associated TCRs and HLA-C alleles having the fewest. Because some donors lacked HLA typing at each locus, the association tests relied only on the typed subset. Most TCR sequences were observed very rarely across donors, whereas some public TCRs were present in many individuals. The earlier analysis of almost 600 of the donors excluded seventeen rarely observed V segments, including chromosome 9 orphons, because counts were too low.

Measured from the cysteine to the phenylalanine, the CDR3 is 14 residues long. Only the CDR3 DNA stays, 42 bases, in frame from base 1. At the junction V is shortened by 5 bases and J by 2 bases; bases outside the gene matches: 6. CDR1 and CDR2, looked up from the germline V gene, are MRHNA and SNTAGT. The clonotype comes from a woman in her forties or fifties in good health and CMV-seropositive. The sequencing sample was made of PBMCs. The chain employs TRBV6-4 and TRBJ2-7; 7 junctional bases match TRBD1. The CDR3 in this case is CASSPDRAAYEQYF. The DNA is TGTGCCAGCAGTCCCGACAGGGCGGCCTACGAGCAGTACTTC.